These 3 T cell receptor beta chains were sequenced from one sample in a study of identifying expanded T cells in peripheral blood. Produced via immunoSEQ multiplex PCR; TCRdb's table is partial and in-frame only. The sample lists 70,000 to 100,000 clones; around 90% were seen once. Sequenced sample: blood. These receptors originate from a person aged 18 to 75 in good health.

DNA of the CDR3: TGTGCCACCAGCAGACCCGAGTCACCCCTCCACTTT. Translating it yields CATSRPESPLHF. The rearrangement links TRBV15 to TRBJ1-6; no clear D. CDR1 is LNHNV, CDR2 YYDKDF, per germline (reference sequence). The V end was cut by 2 bases, the J end by 10 bases, with 6 bases between. The length of the CDR3 is 12 residues.

The gene calls are TRBV19 and TRBJ1-3; no firm D call. CDR3 size: 14 residues. Per germline, CDR1 LNHDA and CDR2 SQIVND (reference sequence). Trimming pared 7 bases from V and 2 bases from J, leaving 12 bases between. CDR3 bases: TGTGCCAGTACTGGCATCTCCCCTGGAAACACCATATATTTT. Protein sequence: CASTGISPGNTIYF.

The V call is TRBV13, the J call TRBJ1-2; D is possibly TRBD1 (5 bases). The germline V gene has CDR1 PRHDT and CDR2 FYEKMQ (reference sequence). With 5 bases removed from V and 3 bases from J, the gap between germline ends came to 22 bases. There are 17 residues in the CDR3. The CDR3 here is CASSPPGTPVRDYGYTF. The CDR3 DNA reads as TGTGCCAGCAGCCCTCCCGGGACCCCGGTCAGGGACTATGGCTACACCTTC. The whole variable domain, remainder taken from reference TRBV13 and TRBJ1-2, is AAGVIQSPRHLIKEKRETATLKCYPIPRHDTVYWYQQGPGQDPQFLISFYEKMQSDKGSIPDRFSAQQFSDYHSELNMSSLELGDSALYFCASSPPGTPVRDYGYTFGSGTRLTVV.